This TCR beta chain was identified in a study of blood T cell repertoires in COVID-19. Study-wide context: Samples taken during acute and convalescent COVID-19 were collected in the United States, Italy and Spain.

In the source study's methods: Reference gene primer amplification gave nucleated cell count estimates. Sequencing used immunoSEQ multiplex PCR; TCRdb keeps in-frame clones, though not all of them. The V and J calls and clone size are taken from that table; D and trimming were inferred from the DNA. The sample consists of over 200,000 clones, about 88% of them appearing once. Sample: peripheral blood. This TCR came from a man aged 60 to 69 who had recovered from COVID-19.

The CDR3: CASSIPAGRETDTQYF. CDR3 in DNA: TGTGCCAGCAGCATCCCGGCGGGGCGTGAGACAGATACGCAGTATTTT. V is TRBV11-1 and J is TRBJ2-3, with D possibly being TRBD2 (6 bases). Looked up from germline, CDR1 is SGHAT and CDR2 is FQDESV (reference sequence). The V end was cut by 5 bases, the J end by 3 bases, with 18 bases between. CDR3 length equals 16 residues.